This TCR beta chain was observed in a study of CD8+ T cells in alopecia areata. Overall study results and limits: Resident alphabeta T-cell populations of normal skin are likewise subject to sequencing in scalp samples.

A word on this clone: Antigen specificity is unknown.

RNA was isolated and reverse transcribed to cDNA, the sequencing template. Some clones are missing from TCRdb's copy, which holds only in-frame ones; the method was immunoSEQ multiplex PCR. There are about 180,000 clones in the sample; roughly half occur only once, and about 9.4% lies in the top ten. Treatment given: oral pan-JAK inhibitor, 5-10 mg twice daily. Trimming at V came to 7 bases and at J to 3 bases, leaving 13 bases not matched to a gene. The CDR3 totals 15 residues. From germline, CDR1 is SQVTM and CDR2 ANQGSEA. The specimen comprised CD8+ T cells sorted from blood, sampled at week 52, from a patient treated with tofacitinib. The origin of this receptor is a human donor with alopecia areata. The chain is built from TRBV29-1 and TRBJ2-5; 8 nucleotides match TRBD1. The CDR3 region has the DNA TGCAGCGCATCTAAGCCCGGGACAGGCGAAGAGACCCAGTACTTC. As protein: CSASKPGTGEETQYF.